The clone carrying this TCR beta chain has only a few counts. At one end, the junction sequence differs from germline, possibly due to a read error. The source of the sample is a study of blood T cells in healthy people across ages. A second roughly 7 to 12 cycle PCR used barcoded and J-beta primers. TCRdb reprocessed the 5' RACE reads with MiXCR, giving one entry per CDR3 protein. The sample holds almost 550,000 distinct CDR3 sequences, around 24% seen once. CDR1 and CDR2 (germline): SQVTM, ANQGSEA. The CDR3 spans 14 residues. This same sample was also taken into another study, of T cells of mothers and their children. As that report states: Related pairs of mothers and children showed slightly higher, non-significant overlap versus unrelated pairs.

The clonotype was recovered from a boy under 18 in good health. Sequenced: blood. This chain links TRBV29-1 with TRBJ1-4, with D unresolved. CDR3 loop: CSVEVNKGGEKLVF. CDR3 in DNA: TGCAGCGTTGAAGTTAATAAAGGCGGGGAAAAACTGGTTTTT.